A selection of T cell receptor beta chains follows, all from one sample in a study of regulatory T cells in long-lasting Graves disease. TCRdb re-called the multiplex PCR reads through MiXCR, storing one row per CDR3 protein. The sample shows approximately 540,000 distinct CDR3 sequences, 12% of them seen only once. Separately, the same data were catalogued under a study of T cells in Graves' hyperthyroidism and ophthalmopathy.

This specimen was peripheral blood mononuclear cells (PBMCs), taken at new diagnosis, from a patient treated with antithyroid drugs. These receptors came from a woman in her thirties with Graves disease. Both conserved end residues are part of each CDR3. The D gene is left open where the match is weak. A clone size is listed for some rows: how often the clone was seen (once, few, many), or a class if it is expanded.

len	j_gene	v_gene	abundance	d_gene	CDR3nt	CDR3aa
17	TRBJ2-3	TRBV11-1	many	NA	TGTGCCAGCAGCTTAGGAAGGATCGGGGGATGGGCAGATACGCAGTATTTT	CASSLGRIGGWADTQYF
14	TRBJ2-7	TRBV20-1	few	NA	TGCAGTGCATCTGCCGGGCAGCTATCCTACGAGCAGTACTTC	CSASAGQLSYEQYF
14	TRBJ2-5	TRBV6-6	few	NA	TGTGCCAGCAGTTACTCGCGGGCCCAAGAGACCCAGTACTTC	CASSYSRAQETQYF
15	TRBJ2-2	TRBV7-2	few	NA	TGTGCCAGCAGCTTACAGGGCTGGTACACCGGGGAGCTGTTTTTT	CASSLQGWYTGELFF
15	TRBJ2-7	TRBV7-2	few	TRBD1	TGTGCCAGCAGCTTATTGGGCCGGACAGGGTTCGAGCAGTACTTC	CASSLLGRTGFEQYF
13	TRBJ1-2	TRBV6-1	few	NA	TGTGCCAGCAGCTCTTCCACCACCTATGGCTACACCTTC	CASSSSTTYGYTF
15	TRBJ1-2	TRBV13	NA	NA	TGTGCCAGCAGTGTCGAGGGATACTCTAACTATGGCTACACCTTC	CASSVEGYSNYGYTF
14	TRBJ2-7	TRBV2	many	TRBD2	TGTGCCAGCAATGTGCGACTAGCGGGAAACGAGCAGTACTTC	CASNVRLAGNEQYF
14	TRBJ1-2	TRBV28	many	NA	TGTGCCAGCAGTTCCTCCGGGGCCAACTATGGCTACACCTTC	CASSSSGANYGYTF
17	TRBJ1-2	TRBV12-5	NA	NA	TGTGCTAGTGGTTTGGTACTTAGACAGAGCCTTCTCTATGGCTACACCTTC	CASGLVLRQSLLYGYTF
15	TRBJ2-2	TRBV19	many	NA	TGTGCCAGTAGTCAAGCTCCCACCGGTACCGGGGAGCTGTTTTTT	CASSQAPTGTGELFF
17	TRBJ1-5	TRBV4-1	NA	NA	TGCGCCAGCAGCCAAGGTGTCGGGGAGGCCCCCAATCAGCCCCAGCATTTT	CASSQGVGEAPNQPQHF
17	TRBJ2-7	TRBV2	many	NA	TGTGCCAGCAGTGAAGTGTCCTGGGGGGCAAGCTCCTACGAGCAGTACTTC	CASSEVSWGASSYEQYF
14	TRBJ2-1	TRBV20-1	NA	TRBD2	TGCAGTGCTAGTAACCCGGCGGGAGGGTGGGAGCAGTTCTTC	CSASNPAGGWEQFF